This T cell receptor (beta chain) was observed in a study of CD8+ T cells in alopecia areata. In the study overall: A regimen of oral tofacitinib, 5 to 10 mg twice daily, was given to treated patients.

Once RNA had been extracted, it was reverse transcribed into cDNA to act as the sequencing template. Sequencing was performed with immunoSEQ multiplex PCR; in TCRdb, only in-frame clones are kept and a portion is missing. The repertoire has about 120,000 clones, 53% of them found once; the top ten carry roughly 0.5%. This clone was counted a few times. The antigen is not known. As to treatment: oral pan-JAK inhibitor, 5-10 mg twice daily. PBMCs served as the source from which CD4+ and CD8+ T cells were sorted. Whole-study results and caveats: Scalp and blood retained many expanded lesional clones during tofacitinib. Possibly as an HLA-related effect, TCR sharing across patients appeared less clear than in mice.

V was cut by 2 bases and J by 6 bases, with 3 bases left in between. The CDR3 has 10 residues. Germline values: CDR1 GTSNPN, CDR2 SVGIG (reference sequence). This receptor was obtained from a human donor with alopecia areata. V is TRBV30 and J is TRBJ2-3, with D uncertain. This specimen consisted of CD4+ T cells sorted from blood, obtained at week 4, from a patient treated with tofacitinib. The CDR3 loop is CAWSRDTQYF. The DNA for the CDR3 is TGTGCCTGGAGTCGGGATACGCAGTATTTT.